A single sample gave rise to the 30 T cell receptor beta chains below, sequenced in a study of blood T cell repertoires in COVID-19. Using immunoSEQ multiplex PCR, the repertoire was profiled, and TCRdb retains in-frame clones only, with some absent. The repertoire consists of roughly 260,000 clones, with 91% occurring once and the leading ten covering 1.2%. The sample comprised PBMCs or T cells enriched from blood (not recorded which). The receptors originated from a human donor in a cohort exposed to, infected with or recovered from COVID-19 (not recorded which). The donor label of this sample is uncertain.

This chain joins TRBV10-3 and TRBJ1-4; TRBD1 aligns across 7 bases. CDR3 size: 14 residues. From germline, CDR1 is ENHRY and CDR2 SYGVKD. The V and J ends lost 10 bases and 3 bases, in that order; junction bases with no gene match: 8. The CDR3 is CATSPGTANEKLFF. In nucleotides, the CDR3 is TGTGCCACTTCCCCCGGGACAGCTAATGAAAAACTGTTTTTT.

The chain has TRBV6-5 and TRBJ1-1; unclear D gene. This CDR3 spans 13 amino acids. Looked up from germline, CDR1 is MNHEY and CDR2 is SVGAGI. V was trimmed by 5 bases and J by 0 bases, leaving 7 bases between them. CDR3 in amino acids: CASSPSVNTEAFF. CDR3 nucleotides: TGTGCCAGCAGTCCTTCAGTGAACACTGAAGCTTTCTTT.

This chain links TRBV30 with TRBJ1-2, with 7 bases identical to TRBD1. Germline assignment: CDR1 GTSNPN and CDR2 SVGIG (reference sequence). The junction had 2 bases not matched to a gene; V was cut back by 2 bases and J by 2 bases. The CDR3 is made up of 13 amino acids. This chain's CDR3 is CAWSTTGNYGYTF. The CDR3 DNA follows: TGTGCCTGGAGTACGACAGGGAACTATGGCTACACCTTC.

This chain uses TRBV27 with TRBJ1-2, with 7 nucleotides matching TRBD1. V lost 7 bases to trimming and J lost 6 bases; unmatched junction nucleotides: 8. CDR3 length equals 13 residues. The germline gives CDR1 MNHEY, CDR2 SMNVEV (reference sequence). The CDR3, as DNA: TGTGCCAGCAAGCCTGACAGGGATGATGGCTACACCTTC. Residues: CASKPDRDDGYTF.

This clone was picked up a small number of times. The V and J genes are TRBV10-3 and TRBJ1-6, with D uncertain. The CDR3 sequence is 13 residues long. V was shortened by 3 bases and J by 5 bases, with 5 bases between the two germline ends. Germline loops: CDR1 ENHRY, CDR2 SYGVKD. CDR3 residues: CAISDLNNSPLHF. DNA of the CDR3: TGTGCCATCAGTGACCTTAATAATTCACCCCTCCACTTT.

The chain employs TRBV12-3 or TRBV12-4 and TRBJ2-7, with no clear D. V was cut by 6 bases and J by 1 base, with 10 bases left in between. The length of the CDR3 is 13 residues. CDR3 sequence reads: CASSLPASYEQYF. The CDR3, as DNA: TGTGCCAGCAGCCTACCCGCGTCCTACGAGCAGTACTTC.

CDR3 residues: CASSSAGRGSGYTF. The CDR3 DNA reads as TGTGCCAGTAGTTCCGCGGGCAGGGGTAGTGGCTACACCTTC. This chain joins TRBV19 and TRBJ1-2, with D possibly matching TRBD1 (6 bases). CDR1 and CDR2 from the germline V gene are LNHDA and SQIVND (reference sequence). This CDR3 is built from 14 residues. Trimming pared 5 bases from V and 7 bases from J, leaving 17 bases between.

This chain links TRBV5-1 with TRBJ1-4, with TRBD1 as a possible D gene (6 bases). The germline CDR1 and CDR2 sequences are SGHRS and YFSETQ. The CDR3 loop spans 14 amino acids. The V and J ends lost 3 bases and 5 bases respectively, with 11 bases between them. CDR3 sequence reads: CASSSQGSNEKLFF. The CDR3 nucleotides read TGCGCCAGCAGCTCACAGGGATCGAATGAAAAACTGTTTTTT.

In nucleotides, the CDR3 is TGTGCCGGCGGCACTTACTCTGGAAACACCATATATTTT. Translation gives CAGGTYSGNTIYF. This chain uses TRBV12-3 or TRBV12-4 with TRBJ1-3, with D unresolved. The CDR3 has 13 amino acids. Between the trimmed V and J ends, which lost 11 bases and 0 bases, there was a span of 11 bases.

V usage is TRBV6-5 and J usage is TRBJ1-3; possible D gene TRBD1, 6 bases. Germline CDR1 reads MNHEY; CDR2 reads SVGAGI. There are 13 residues in the CDR3. V lost 8 bases and J lost 3, with 11 bases in between. CDR3 coding DNA: TGTGCCAGCCAACAGGGCTTTGGAAACACCATATATTTT. As protein: CASQQGFGNTIYF.

The chain links TRBV15 to TRBJ1-2; no clear D. The CDR3 runs 15 residues. Germline CDR1 and CDR2: LNHNV and YYDKDF (reference sequence). V was trimmed by 0 bases and J by 7 bases, leaving 15 bases between them. CDR3 residues: CATSREGGSLSGYTF. In DNA form, the CDR3 reads TGTGCCACCAGCAGAGAAGGAGGGTCTCTCTCTGGCTACACCTTC.

The chain employs TRBV30 and TRBJ1-3; no definite D call. V lost 0 bases and J 2 bases, leaving 8 bases between the germline ends. The CDR3 totals 14 residues. CDR1 is GTSNPN, CDR2 SVGIG, per germline (reference sequence). Here the CDR3 DNA reads TGTGCCTGGAGTGTCAGTCTTACTGGAAACACCATATATTTT. This sequence encodes CAWSVSLTGNTIYF.

The CDR3 DNA follows: TGTGCCAGCAGTGAATCTAGCGGGGGCACAGATACGCAGTATTTT. This sequence encodes CASSESSGGTDTQYF. V gene TRBV6-1 combines with J gene TRBJ2-3; the match to TRBD2 covers 9 bases. The V gene's germline CDR1 is MNHNS and CDR2 SASEGT. Trimming took 2 bases from V and 1 from J; bases not matched to a gene: 1. This CDR3 is built from 15 residues.

The gene calls are TRBV7-2 and TRBJ1-4; D is possibly TRBD1 (6 bases). The V and J ends lost 5 bases and 6 bases respectively, with 13 bases between them. The CDR3 length is 14 residues. CDR1 is SGHTA, CDR2 FQGNSA, per germline. The CDR3 reads CASSARQEDEKLFF. CDR3 nucleotides: TGTGCCAGCAGCGCCAGACAGGAGGATGAAAAACTGTTTTTT.

This chain connects TRBV27 to TRBJ1-5; 9 bases line up with TRBD1. Per the germline V gene, CDR1 is MNHEY and CDR2 is SMNVEV (reference sequence). The CDR3 extends over 19 amino acids. The trim removed 8 bases at V and 0 bases at J, leaving 17 bases unmatched. CDR3 sequence reads: CASPIATGTGCNSNQPQHF. The CDR3, as DNA: TGTGCCAGCCCTATCGCGACCGGGACAGGGTGTAATAGCAATCAGCCCCAGCATTTT.

The rearrangement joins TRBV7-2 to TRBJ1-2; D is possibly TRBD1 (6 bases). The CDR3 consists of 14 residues. CDR1 is SGHTA, CDR2 FQGNSA, per germline. The germline V and J ends were trimmed by 1 base and 10 bases, with 16 bases remaining between them. The CDR3 DNA reads TGTGCCAGCAGCTTAGATTACGGACAGCTATCCTACACCTTC. Translation: CASSLDYGQLSYTF.

This sequence joins TRBV6-6 and TRBJ1-3, with 7 bases aligning to TRBD1. From germline, CDR1 is MNHNY and CDR2 SVGAGI (reference sequence). This CDR3 has 15 amino acids. Losses at the gene ends were 6 bases for V and 2 bases for J; bases not matched to a gene: 7. The CDR3 sequence is CASRTPQGPGNTIYF. In nucleotides, the CDR3 is TGTGCCAGCAGGACACCACAGGGGCCTGGAAACACCATATATTTT.

The chain carries TRBV4-1 and TRBJ1-1; 7 bases fit TRBD1. V trimming: 8 bases; J trimming: 3 bases; junction bases outside the gene matches: 6. The CDR3 is 13 amino acids. Germline-derived CDR1 and CDR2 are MGHRA and YSYEKL. The CDR3 is CASSRTGDTEAFF. In nucleotides, the CDR3 is TGCGCCAGCTCTAGAACAGGGGACACTGAAGCTTTCTTT.

V is TRBV25-1 and J is TRBJ2-3, with TRBD2 matching 10 bases. Trimming at V came to 1 base and at J to 1 base, leaving 8 bases not matched to a gene. The CDR3 contains 18 residues. CDR1 is MGHDK, CDR2 SYGVNS, per germline. The CDR3 here is CASSESPTSGARTDTQYF. The CDR3 DNA is TGTGCCAGCAGTGAATCGCCCACTAGCGGGGCCCGCACAGATACGCAGTATTTT.

The chain is built from TRBV2 and TRBJ2-2; D call uncertain. CDR3 length: 13 residues. In germline, CDR1 is SNHLY, CDR2 FYNNEI. The CDR3 region has the DNA TGTGCTAGTCGAGGTTTTAGTACCGGGGAGCTGTTTTTT. It codes for CASRGFSTGELFF.

The chain has TRBV6-5 and TRBJ1-2; D may be TRBD1 (5 bases). The ends were cut back, 2 bases at V and 8 bases at J, with 12 bases in the middle. This CDR3 is built from 13 residues. Germline V lookup: CDR1 MNHEY, CDR2 SVGAGI. DNA of the CDR3: TGTGCCAGCAGTTACGGGGCCCCCGGGGGCTACACCTTC. This encodes CASSYGAPGGYTF.

This chain connects TRBV21-1 to TRBJ2-7; TRBD1, as called in the table, went unchecked against the DNA. TRBV21-1 corresponds to a pseudogene. The CDR3 runs 13 residues. The CDR3 protein is CARPGTGSHEQYF. CDR3 bases: TGTGCCCGTCCCGGGACAGGGTCCCACGAGCAGTACTTC.

J is TRBJ2-5 and V is TRBV4-2, with D perhaps TRBD1 (6 bases). The CDR3 extends over 15 amino acids. The V end lost 1 base, the J end lost 2 bases, and 11 bases lay between the germline ends. The germline gives CDR1 LGHNA, CDR2 YNFKEQ. CDR3 sequence (DNA): TGTGCCAGCAGCCAAGTTGTGAGGGGGCAAGAGACCCAGTACTTC. Protein product: CASSQVVRGQETQYF.

The chain combines TRBV19 with TRBJ1-5, with 10 positions matching TRBD1. V lost 5 bases to trimming and J lost 5 bases; unmatched junction nucleotides: 6. CDR3 length: 15 amino acids. In germline, CDR1 is LNHDA, CDR2 SQIVND (reference sequence). CDR3 nucleotides: TGTGCCAGTAGTTCTTGGACAGGGGGAGATCAGCCCCAGCATTTT. This translates into CASSSWTGGDQPQHF.

This chain connects TRBV28 to TRBJ1-2; maybe TRBD1 (5 bases). V was trimmed by 2 bases and J by 3 bases, leaving 10 bases between them. The V gene's germline CDR1 is MDHEN and CDR2 SYDVKM. This CDR3 contains 14 residues. As DNA, the CDR3 is TGTGCCAGCAGTTTACGGGACTCATACTATGGCTACACCTTC. This translates into CASSLRDSYYGYTF.

The rearrangement links TRBV3-1 (or the pseudogene TRBV3-2) to TRBJ1-1; 9 bases fit TRBD1. With 4 bases clipped from V and 0 bases from J, the junction kept 12 bases outside the gene matches. This CDR3 contains 18 residues. Per the germline V gene, CDR1 is LGHDT and CDR2 is YNNKEL (reference sequence). This CDR3 is CASSPSGTGRLLNTEAFF. CDR3 nucleotide sequence: TGTGCCAGCAGCCCGAGCGGGACAGGGAGGCTACTGAACACTGAAGCTTTCTTT.

The genes are TRBV6-5 and TRBJ2-2; TRBD1 is a possible D gene (5 bases). Germline assignment: CDR1 MNHEY and CDR2 SVGAGI. The length of the CDR3 is 15 residues. V was shortened by 0 bases and J by 4 bases, with 9 bases between the two germline ends. The DNA for the CDR3 is TGTGCCAGCAGTTACTCCAGGGATAGCACCGGGGAGCTGTTTTTT. Amino acids: CASSYSRDSTGELFF.

The chain recombines TRBV4-2 with TRBJ1-2, with D maybe TRBD1 (5 bases). The germline V gene has CDR1 LGHNA and CDR2 YNFKEQ. Trimming pared 0 bases from V and 6 bases from J, leaving 11 bases between. The CDR3 covers 14 residues. CDR3 in DNA: TGTGCCAGCAGCCAAGATGCCAGGGTAAATGGCTACACCTTC. This sequence encodes CASSQDARVNGYTF.

This CDR3 reads CASSHTGTDTGELFF. The CDR3 DNA sequence: TGTGCCAGCAGCCATACCGGGACAGACACCGGGGAGCTGTTTTTT. The V call is TRBV5-6, the J call TRBJ2-2; 7 nucleotides line up with TRBD1. Losses at the gene ends were 4 bases for V and 3 bases for J; bases not matched to a gene: 6. The germline gives CDR1 SGHDT, CDR2 YYEEEE. There are 15 residues in the CDR3.

The rearrangement joins TRBV14 to TRBJ2-1; 7 bases line up with TRBD2. The CDR3 extends over 14 amino acids. Germline trimming cut 4 bases from V and 7 bases from J; bases unmatched to any gene: 7. In germline, CDR1 is SGHDN, CDR2 FVKESK. The CDR3 DNA reads as TGTGCCAGCAGCCCGGCGGGACTATCAAATGAGCAGTTCTTC. Translation gives CASSPAGLSNEQFF.